The 20 T cell receptor beta chains presented below share a single source sample, sequenced in a study of T-cell memory formation after mild COVID-19. TCRdb called the 5' RACE reads again in MiXCR, with one record for every CDR3 protein. Of 90,000 to 120,000 distinct CDR3 sequences listed, 15% to 20% are singletons. Source material: PBMCs or a T cell subset sorted from them (not recorded which). These TCRs come from a man between 18 and 29 years old who had mild COVID-19 (a few samples of this study predate the infection). Cell type and time point are not known.

The sample holds a few counts of this clonotype. The gene calls are TRBV7-2 and TRBJ1-1; TRBD1 might be the D (6 bases). Germline CDR1 SGHTA, CDR2 FQGNSA. The CDR3 is 13 residues long. The ends were cut back, 3 bases at V and 10 bases at J, with 15 bases in the middle. The CDR3 loop is CASSLRGAQVAFF. In DNA form, the CDR3 reads TGTGCCAGCAGCTTGAGGGGGGCGCAGGTAGCTTTCTTT.

A note on this clonotype: The junction differs from germline at one of its ends, possibly a read error. This chain joins TRBV2 and TRBJ1-2, with a possible D match to TRBD1 (6 bases). The CDR3 runs to 14 residues. Germline CDR1 is SNHLY and CDR2 is FYNNEI. The CDR3 loop is CASSDTGPSTWGLF. The CDR3 bases are TGTGCCAGCAGTGACACAGGGCCCTCGACGTGGGGACTCTTC.

The J gene is TRBJ2-1, the V gene TRBV24-1; 7 positions agree with TRBD1. Per germline, CDR1 KGHDR and CDR2 SFDVKD. V was pared by 2 bases and J by 8 bases, with 5 bases of the junction left unmatched. The CDR3 loop spans 14 amino acids. The DNA of the CDR3 is TGTGCCACCAGTGATTCGACAGGGTTCGATGAGCAGTTCTTC. Translation gives CATSDSTGFDEQFF.

The rearrangement links TRBV5-1 to TRBJ1-2; D gene ambiguous. This CDR3 region has 13 residues. Per germline, CDR1 SGHRS and CDR2 YFSETQ. The germline V and J ends were trimmed by 0 bases and 4 bases, with 7 bases remaining between them. CDR3: CASSLDRSYGYTF. The CDR3 nucleotides read TGCGCCAGCAGCTTGGACAGATCCTATGGCTACACCTTC.

This clonotype was observed a handful of times. The chain recombines TRBV20-1 with TRBJ1-1; D is ambiguous. The germline V gene encodes CDR1 DFQATT and CDR2 SNEGSKA (reference sequence). Trimming shortened V by 5 bases and J by 0 bases, and 10 bases separated the two germline ends. The length of the CDR3 is 13 residues. The CDR3 nucleotides read TGCAGTGCTCCCTCGGTGTTGAACACTGAAGCTTTCTTT. Translated: CSAPSVLNTEAFF.

This clonotype was found once. The chain joins TRBV25-1 to TRBJ1-2; TRBD1 matches 8 bases. Germline assignment: CDR1 MGHDK and CDR2 SYGVNS. With 4 bases clipped from V and 2 bases from J, the junction kept 15 bases outside the gene matches. The CDR3 loop spans 18 amino acids. The DNA of the CDR3 is TGTGCCAGCAGTGCTTCACAGGGGGTGAGGAATACCAACTATGGCTACACCTTC. Translated, it gives CASSASQGVRNTNYGYTF.

V usage is TRBV5-6 and J usage is TRBJ2-3; TRBD2 matches at 8 bases. V shed 1 base, J shed 0 bases, and the junction held 4 bases outside the gene matches. The CDR3 spans 16 residues. CDR1 and CDR2 (germline): SGHDT, YYEEEE. In DNA, the CDR3 is TGTGCCAGCAGCTTGTTCCAGCGGGGGAGCACAGATACGCAGTATTTT. The encoded protein is CASSLFQRGSTDTQYF.

This clonotype came up a few times. The chain recombines TRBV12-3 or TRBV12-4 with TRBJ2-3, with D perhaps being TRBD1 or TRBD2 (5 bases each). V was clipped by 6 bases and J by 6 bases, with 25 bases between them. The CDR3 runs 17 residues. CDR3 loop: CASSIPQGVRIRDTQYF. The CDR3 coding sequence is TGTGCCAGCAGCATCCCCCAGGGAGTACGGATTCGGGATACGCAGTATTTT.

There are a few counts of this clonotype. This sequence joins TRBV5-1 and TRBJ2-4, with D unresolved. Trimming took off 5 bases at V and 0 bases at J, with 9 bases between the two ends. Germline V gives CDR1 SGHRS, CDR2 YFSETQ. This CDR3 is 14 amino acids long. The DNA for the CDR3 is TGCGCCAGCAGTCCTACGGTAGCCAAAAACATTCAGTACTTC. This translates into CASSPTVAKNIQYF.

This clonotype was seen a few times. The rearrangement links TRBV7-9 to TRBJ2-1; 7 bases are a match to TRBD2. The length of the CDR3 is 14 residues. With V trimmed by 5 bases and J by 10 bases, 11 bases remained unmatched. Germline V gene data show CDR1 as SEHNR and CDR2 as FQNEAQ (reference sequence). CDR3 nucleotides: TGTGCCAGCAGCCCAGGACCCGCGGGAGACGAGCAGTTCTTC. Residues: CASSPGPAGDEQFF.

The chain links TRBV20-1 to TRBJ2-6; D gene ambiguous. Trimming stripped 1 base from V and 0 bases from J, with 4 bases between. CDR3 length equals 14 residues. Germline CDR1 DFQATT, CDR2 SNEGSKA (reference sequence). In nucleotides, the CDR3 is TGCAGTGCTAGAGCCTCCTCTGGGGCCAACGTCCTGACTTTC. As protein: CSARASSGANVLTF.

This rearrangement joins TRBV5-6 to TRBJ2-5, with a weak D call TRBD1 (5 bases). The ends were cut back, 1 base at V and 3 bases at J, with 10 bases in the middle. This CDR3 contains 14 residues. The germline gives CDR1 SGHDT, CDR2 YYEEEE. The CDR3 protein is CASSLSPGKETQYF. Here the CDR3 DNA reads TGTGCCAGCAGCTTGTCGCCAGGGAAAGAGACCCAGTACTTC.

In this sample, this clonotype turned up a few times. The rearrangement joins TRBV6-2 or TRBV6-3 to TRBJ2-7, with D possibly TRBD1 on 6 matching bases. The germline CDR1 and CDR2 sequences are MNHEY and SVGEGT. With 4 bases removed from V and 7 bases from J, the gap between germline ends came to 17 bases. There are 14 residues in the CDR3. The CDR3, as DNA: TGTGCCAGCAGTTCGGGACACCCCACGAGGGAGCAGTACGTC. This gives the protein CASSSGHPTREQYV.

J is TRBJ2-3 and V is TRBV10-3; 7 bases match TRBD1. V trimming: 10 bases; J trimming: 4 bases; junction bases outside the gene matches: 8. Germline V gene sequence: CDR1 ENHRY, CDR2 SYGVKD. This CDR3 comprises 13 residues. CDR3 protein: CARSTGDSDTQYF. The CDR3 bases are TGTGCCAGATCTACAGGGGATTCAGATACGCAGTATTTT.

The chain uses TRBV5-1 and TRBJ2-3; 7 bases line up with TRBD2. With 1 base clipped from V and 5 bases from J, the junction kept 7 bases outside the gene matches. Germline CDR1 and CDR2: SGHRS and YFSETQ. CDR3 length equals 15 residues. The CDR3 region is CASSLSLAWGDTQYF. CDR3 coding DNA: TGCGCCAGCAGCTTGTCACTAGCGTGGGGAGATACGCAGTATTTT.

This clonotype was picked up a small number of times. CDR3 residues: CASSLRDSYEQYV. DNA of the CDR3: TGTGCCAGCAGTTTGCGGGACAGCTACGAGCAGTACGTC. The V gene is TRBV6-5, the J gene TRBJ2-7, with a weak D call TRBD1 (7 bases). Germline CDR1 is MNHEY and CDR2 is SVGAGI. The germline V and J ends were trimmed by 4 bases and 3 bases, with 10 bases remaining between them. This CDR3 contains 13 residues.

The genes are TRBV5-1 and TRBJ1-2; no firm D call. The V end was cut by 4 bases, the J end by 7 bases, with 11 bases between. Germline V gene lookup returns CDR1 SGHRS and CDR2 YFSETQ. This CDR3 is 12 amino acids long. CDR3 bases: TGCGCCAGCAGCGGCGTCCCGGGTGGCTACACCTTC. This sequence encodes CASSGVPGGYTF.

The rearrangement joins TRBV19 to TRBJ1-5; tentatively, D is TRBD1 (5 bases). Looked up from germline, CDR1 is LNHDA and CDR2 is SQIVND (reference sequence). Trimming pared 7 bases from V and 5 bases from J, leaving 15 bases between. This CDR3 contains 14 residues. The DNA of the CDR3 is TGTGCCAGTATGCGGGGGAGCAGCGATCAGCCCCAGCATTTT. Translation gives CASMRGSSDQPQHF.

This rearrangement joins TRBV6-6 to TRBJ1-1; weak D call: TRBD1 (5 bases). Trimming took off 0 bases at V and 5 bases at J, with 7 bases between the two ends. The germline CDR1 and CDR2 sequences are MNHNY and SVGAGI (reference sequence). The CDR3 totals 13 residues. Here the CDR3 DNA reads TGTGCCAGCAGTTACTCAGGGGTGACTGAAGCTTTCTTT. Residues: CASSYSGVTEAFF.

This clonotype was seen once. The chain employs TRBV12-3 or TRBV12-4 and TRBJ1-5; possible D gene TRBD1, 5 bases. The V end lost 6 bases, the J end lost 4 bases, and 19 bases lay between the germline ends. The CDR3 is 16 amino acids. As DNA, the CDR3 is TGTGCCAGCAGCACCGGGACCCAATCCCTAAATCAGCCCCAGCATTTT. This translates into CASSTGTQSLNQPQHF.